One sample yielded the 22 T cell receptor beta chains listed below, sequenced in a study of shared clonotypes between healthy human individuals (dated by TCRdb to 2018 to 2020). CD8 naive samples were obtained by positive selection for CCR7 among CD45RO-negative cells, yielding a CD45RA+CCR7+ population from which TemRA cells were excluded. Library generation was performed with the immunoSEQ multiplex PCR assay. TCRdb provides this immuneACCESS table in a form limited to in-frame rearrangements. Some clones are lacking; in checked studies, under half of them reflect an unresolved V gene, and why the rest are absent is not known. The sample table records 760,000 or so clones; around 96% of these occur just once. About 0.25% of the sample lies in the top ten. Sequencing was done on a sample of naive CD8+ T cells sorted from blood. Interpreted using the paper, the cell subset or site label stands for: CD45RA+CCR7+. Source of these receptors: a man aged 30-40 years in good health.

This CDR3 reads CASSYGGRLYGYTF. The CDR3 DNA reads as TGTGCCAGCAGTTACGGAGGGCGCCTCTATGGCTACACCTTC. The V and J genes are TRBV6-5 and TRBJ1-2; no clear D. Germline CDR1 reads MNHEY; CDR2 reads SVGAGI. The length of the CDR3 is 14 residues. The ends were cut back, 2 bases at V and 4 bases at J, with 11 bases in the middle.

The DNA for the CDR3 is TGTGCCAGCATAGAGTTTGCGGGAGCACGAGATACGCAGTATTTT. This encodes CASIEFAGARDTQYF. V gene TRBV27 combines with J gene TRBJ2-3, with 7 bases lining up with TRBD2. J gave up 5 bases and V 7 bases, and 12 bases lay outside the gene matches. The CDR3 totals 15 residues. From germline, CDR1 is MNHEY and CDR2 SMNVEV (reference sequence).

In its sample, this clone was seen a few times. The chain joins TRBV2 to TRBJ2-7; TRBD1 agrees at 8 bases. Germline values: CDR1 SNHLY, CDR2 FYNNEI. V was clipped by 7 bases and J by 2 bases; unmatched bases: 4. CDR3 size: 13 residues. The CDR3 loop is CASNWGQAYEQYF. Written as DNA, the CDR3 is TGTGCCAGCAATTGGGGACAGGCCTACGAGCAGTACTTC.

The V call is TRBV6-5, the J call TRBJ2-7, with 7 bases aligning to TRBD1. Germline values: CDR1 MNHEY, CDR2 SVGAGI. The CDR3 loop spans 14 amino acids. V was clipped by 6 bases and J by 4 bases; unmatched bases: 9. The CDR3 loop reads CASRTPGTEYEQYF. In DNA, the CDR3 is TGTGCCAGCAGAACTCCCGGGACAGAATACGAGCAGTACTTC.

The gene calls are TRBV5-1 and TRBJ2-3, with 8 bases fitting TRBD1. The CDR3 is 15 amino acids. CDR1 is SGHRS, CDR2 YFSETQ, per germline. The J segment lost 4 bases and the V segment lost 4 bases, leaving 8 bases of the junction unmatched. This chain's CDR3 is CASSHGQGGSDTQYF. Here the CDR3 DNA reads TGCGCCAGCAGCCACGGACAGGGAGGATCAGATACGCAGTATTTT.

The chain uses TRBV5-1 and TRBJ2-3; possibly TRBD1 for D (6 bases). The germline V and J ends were trimmed by 4 bases and 0 bases, with 15 bases remaining between them. From germline, CDR1 is SGHRS and CDR2 YFSETQ. This CDR3 has 16 residues. The CDR3 region has the DNA TGCGCCAGCAGCCACGGACAGCTCTCTAGCACAGATACGCAGTATTTT. Translated: CASSHGQLSSTDTQYF.

The genes are TRBV9 and TRBJ2-1; no definite D call. Germline CDR1 reads SGDLS; CDR2 reads YYNGEE. The CDR3 runs 13 residues. V lost 0 bases and J 5 bases, leaving 6 bases between the germline ends. Written as DNA, the CDR3 is TGTGCCAGCAGCGTAGGGCATAACAATGAGCAGTTCTTC. Its protein is CASSVGHNNEQFF.

In the case of this clone: The sample contains more than one DNA sequence encoding this CDR3. The chain uses TRBV5-6 and TRBJ2-3; D gene ambiguous. This CDR3 is 11 amino acids long. CDR1 and CDR2 from the germline V gene are SGHDT and YYEEEE. V lost 4 bases and J 5 bases, leaving 5 bases between the germline ends. This chain's CDR3 is CASSLLDTQYF. The CDR3 coding sequence is TGTGCCAGCAGCCTCTTAGATACGCAGTATTTT.

The chain carries TRBV9 and TRBJ2-5, with D uncertain. This CDR3 has 12 amino acids. The germline V and J ends were trimmed by 4 bases and 3 bases, with 7 bases remaining between them. Germline CDR1 reads SGDLS; CDR2 reads YYNGEE. CDR3 sequence: CASSSLEETQYF. The DNA of the CDR3 is TGTGCCAGCAGCTCCCTGGAAGAGACCCAGTACTTC.

The chain is built from TRBV6-6 and TRBJ2-1; 8 nucleotides align to TRBD1. The CDR3 runs to 16 residues. Trimming at V came to 2 bases and at J to 8 bases, leaving 11 bases not matched to a gene. Germline CDR1 reads MNHNY; CDR2 reads SVGAGI (reference sequence). CDR3 protein: CASSYPLDRAGDEQFF. DNA for the CDR3: TGTGCCAGCAGTTACCCGCTGGACAGGGCAGGGGATGAGCAGTTCTTC.

CDR3 amino acids: CASSGQGGVNTEAFF. DNA for the CDR3: TGTGCCAGCAGTGGACAGGGGGGAGTGAACACTGAAGCTTTCTTT. The chain has TRBV28 and TRBJ1-1, with 10 bases that match TRBD1. The CDR3 is made up of 15 amino acids. V dropped 5 bases and J dropped 0; count of bases not matched to a gene: 3. Germline lookup yields CDR1 MDHEN and CDR2 SYDVKM.

This clone was recorded once. This CDR3 is also generated by other DNA sequences in the sample. This sequence joins TRBV28 and TRBJ2-1, with 9 bases identical to TRBD2. The CDR3 loop spans 16 amino acids. Germline V gives CDR1 MDHEN, CDR2 SYDVKM. The junction had 3 bases not matched to a gene; V was cut back by 3 bases and J by 0 bases. The CDR3 region is CASSFYSGSSYNEQFF. CDR3 in DNA: TGTGCCAGCAGTTTCTATAGCGGGAGCTCCTACAATGAGCAGTTCTTC.

The rearrangement links TRBV6-5 to TRBJ2-7, with D hard to call. V was clipped by 0 bases and J by 0 bases, with 12 bases between them. The CDR3 has 16 residues. Germline V gene lookup returns CDR1 MNHEY and CDR2 SVGAGI. Here the CDR3 DNA reads TGTGCCAGCAGTTACTCGACGGAGTCCCCCTCCTACGAGCAGTACTTC. Translation gives CASSYSTESPSYEQYF.

The rearrangement joins TRBV10-2 to TRBJ2-3; 10 bases fit TRBD2. From germline, CDR1 is WSHSY and CDR2 SAAADI. Unmatched junction bases numbered 3, after V lost 3 bases and J lost 3 bases. This CDR3 is 15 amino acids long. Written as DNA, the CDR3 is TGCGCCAGCAGTGACAGGACTAGCGGAACAGATACGCAGTATTTT. Amino acid sequence: CASSDRTSGTDTQYF.

The chain couples TRBV7-6 to TRBJ2-1; TRBD2 aligns across 7 bases. CDR1 SGHVS and CDR2 FNYEAQ come from the germline V gene. The V segment lost 1 base and the J segment 5 bases; nucleotides outside the gene matches: 5. The CDR3 sequence is 15 residues long. The CDR3 reads CASSLGLAEHNEQFF. CDR3 bases: TGTGCCAGCAGCTTAGGGCTAGCGGAGCACAATGAGCAGTTCTTC.

The chain combines TRBV7-2 with TRBJ1-2; TRBD1 is a possible D gene (6 bases). This CDR3 region has 15 residues. Trimming pared 5 bases from V and 8 bases from J, leaving 21 bases between. Per the germline V gene, CDR1 is SGHTA and CDR2 is FQGNSA. The chain's CDR3 is CASSPETGTIKGYTF. The CDR3 DNA follows: TGTGCCAGCAGCCCCGAGACAGGTACCATTAAAGGCTACACCTTC.

The V call is TRBV5-1, the J call TRBJ2-1, with TRBD1 identical over 8 bases. V was pared by 3 bases and J by 0 bases, with 8 bases of the junction left unmatched. This CDR3 contains 17 residues. The germline CDR1 and CDR2 sequences are SGHRS and YFSETQ. The CDR3 loop is CASSSGQGPSSYNEQFF. DNA for the CDR3: TGCGCCAGCAGCTCCGGACAGGGACCGAGCTCCTACAATGAGCAGTTCTTC.

The V gene is TRBV6-5, the J gene TRBJ1-1; perhaps TRBD1 as D (6 bases). Per the germline V gene, CDR1 is MNHEY and CDR2 is SVGAGI. The CDR3 contains 15 residues. V was pared by 0 bases and J by 4 bases, with 12 bases between. In nucleotides, the CDR3 is TGTGCCAGCAGTTACTCAGCGGGGGGCGGCACTGAAGCTTTCTTT. It encodes CASSYSAGGGTEAFF.

The V and J genes are TRBV4-2 and TRBJ2-7; D may correspond to TRBD1 or TRBD2 (5 bases each). The CDR3 length is 15 residues. V lost 1 base and J 4 bases, leaving 14 bases between the germline ends. CDR1 and CDR2 from the germline V gene are LGHNA and YNFKEQ. This CDR3 is CASSQGPGPGYEQYF. As DNA, the CDR3 is TGTGCCAGCAGCCAAGGCCCGGGACCAGGATACGAGCAGTACTTC.

The rearrangement joins TRBV27 to TRBJ2-7; D is unclear. Trimming removed 4 bases from V and 3 bases from J, with 16 bases in between. Per germline, CDR1 MNHEY and CDR2 SMNVEV (reference sequence). CDR3 size: 15 residues. CDR3 sequence (DNA): TGTGCCAGCAGTTCTGCGGACGGCGGTTACTACGAGCAGTACTTC. It specifies CASSSADGGYYEQYF.

The gene calls are TRBV27 and TRBJ2-1; D is unresolved. Germline lookup yields CDR1 MNHEY and CDR2 SMNVEV (reference sequence). The CDR3 runs to 13 residues. Trimming stripped 3 bases from V and 2 bases from J, with 5 bases between. CDR3 amino acids: CASSFNTYNEQFF. The CDR3 DNA follows: TGTGCCAGCAGTTTCAACACCTACAATGAGCAGTTCTTC.

This sequence joins TRBV4-1 and TRBJ2-5; TRBD1 aligns across 9 bases. Germline lookup yields CDR1 MGHRA and CDR2 YSYEKL. The CDR3 spans 14 residues. After removal of 1 base from V and 9 bases from J, the junction contained 6 bases not matched to a gene. The CDR3 here is CASSQASRTGAQYF. The CDR3 DNA is TGCGCCAGCAGCCAAGCTAGCCGGACAGGGGCCCAGTACTTC.